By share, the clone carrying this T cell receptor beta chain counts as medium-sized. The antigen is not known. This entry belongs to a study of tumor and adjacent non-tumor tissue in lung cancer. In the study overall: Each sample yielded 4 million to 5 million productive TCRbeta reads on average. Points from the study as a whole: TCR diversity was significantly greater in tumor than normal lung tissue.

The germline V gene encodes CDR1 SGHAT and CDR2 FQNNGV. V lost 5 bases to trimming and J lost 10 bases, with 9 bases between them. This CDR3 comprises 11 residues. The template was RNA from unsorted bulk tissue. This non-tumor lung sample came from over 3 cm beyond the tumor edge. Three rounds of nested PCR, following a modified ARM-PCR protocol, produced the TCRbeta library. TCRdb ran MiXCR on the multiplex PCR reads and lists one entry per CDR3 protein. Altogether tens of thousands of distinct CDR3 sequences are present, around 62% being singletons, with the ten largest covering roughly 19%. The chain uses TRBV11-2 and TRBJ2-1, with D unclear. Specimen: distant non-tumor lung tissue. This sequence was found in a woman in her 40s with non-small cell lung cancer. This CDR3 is CASSPGWEQFF. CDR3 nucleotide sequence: TGTGCCAGCAGCCCCGGTTGGGAGCAGTTCTTC.